The 9 T cell receptor beta chains in this list originate from one sample, sequenced in a study of molecular identifiers for immune sequencing clone quantification. TCRdb reanalysed the PCR reads using MiXCR and keeps one entry per CDR3 protein. Here the sample spans around 65,000 distinct CDR3 sequences, approximately 17% being singletons. Sequencing was performed on naive CD8+ T cells from blood, with Jurkat cell RNA spiked in. Subset in this sample: FACS-sorted CD8+CD4-CCR7+CD45RA+ naive T cells. The receptors were sampled from a human donor in good health. Some libraries in this study had Jurkat cell RNA spiked in.

The V call is TRBV6-2 or TRBV6-3, the J call TRBJ2-2, with 14 positions matching TRBD2. The CDR3 is made up of 17 amino acids. Germline CDR1 MNHEY, CDR2 SVGEGT. Trimming cost V 0 bases and J 3 bases; bases outside gene matches: 0. DNA for the CDR3: TGTGCCAGCAGTTACTCGACTAGCGGGAGGGACACCGGGGAGCTGTTTTTT. Translated, it gives CASSYSTSGRDTGELFF.

This clonotype was detected many times. The chain has TRBV6-5 and TRBJ2-7; a weak D match, TRBD2 (7 bases). Trimming left V 2 bases short and J 7 bases short, with 12 bases between. Germline V gene data show CDR1 as MNHEY and CDR2 as SVGAGI. This CDR3 spans 13 amino acids. The CDR3 protein is CASSYAGATEQYF. In nucleotides, the CDR3 is TGTGCCAGCAGTTACGCGGGGGCCACGGAGCAGTACTTC.

Concerning this clonotype: At one end the junction does not follow the germline gene, possibly because of a read error. The chain carries TRBV24-1 and TRBJ1-5, with D possibly TRBD1 on 6 matching bases. Germline V CDR1 and CDR2: KGHDR, SFDVKD. The CDR3 runs 14 residues. Here the CDR3 DNA reads TGTGCCACCGGGGGGCCAGATCACAATCGGCCCCAGCATTTT. Translated: CATGGPDHNRPQHF.

This clonotype was seen a few times. V gene TRBV20-1 combines with J gene TRBJ2-7, with D perhaps being TRBD1 or TRBD2 (5 bases each). CDR3 size: 15 residues. In germline, CDR1 is DFQATT, CDR2 SNEGSKA (reference sequence). V lost 3 bases and J lost 5, with 20 bases in between. The CDR3 sequence: CSARGVGRRNHEQYF. The CDR3 nucleotides are TGCAGTGCTAGGGGGGTAGGTAGGAGGAACCACGAGCAGTACTTC.

In this sample, this clonotype turned up many times. The rearrangement links TRBV5-1 to TRBJ2-7; 8 nucleotides line up with TRBD1. CDR3 length: 14 amino acids. V shed 6 bases and J 4 bases; nucleotides not matched to a gene: 9. Germline assignment: CDR1 SGHRS and CDR2 YFSETQ. CDR3 coding DNA: TGCGCCAGCAAGCCAGGACAGGGTATTTACGAGCAGTACTTC. Translation gives CASKPGQGIYEQYF.

This clonotype has just a few counts. CDR3 sequence reads: CATSSPNYNEQFF. As DNA, the CDR3 is TGTGCCACCAGCAGTCCCAACTACAATGAGCAGTTCTTC. The chain couples TRBV15 to TRBJ2-1; D remains ambiguous. Trimming took 3 bases from V and 3 from J, leaving 6 bases between them. Germline V gene sequence: CDR1 LNHNV, CDR2 YYDKDF (reference sequence). The CDR3 is 13 amino acids.

This clonotype came up a few times. The chain carries TRBV4-1 and TRBJ2-7; maybe TRBD2 (5 bases). Between the trimmed V and J ends, which lost 10 bases and 1 base, there was a span of 17 bases. The germline CDR1 and CDR2 sequences are MGHRA and YSYEKL. The CDR3 has 14 amino acids. CDR3 in DNA: TGCGCCAAGAGCCAAGTCACGGGATCCTACGAGCAGTACTTC. Protein sequence: CAKSQVTGSYEQYF.

In its sample, this clonotype was seen many times. V gene TRBV24-1 combines with J gene TRBJ2-3; possibly TRBD1 for D (8 bases). The V and J ends lost 9 bases and 3 bases respectively, with 24 bases between them. Germline loops: CDR1 KGHDR, CDR2 SFDVKD. This CDR3 region has 17 residues. The CDR3 loop reads CATSTQGAGDRTDTQYF. CDR3 nucleotides: TGTGCCACCTCCACCCAGGGGGCGGGAGACAGGACAGATACGCAGTATTTT.

This clonotype was recorded many times. The V gene is TRBV7-9, the J gene TRBJ1-4; possible D gene TRBD1, 6 bases. The CDR3 totals 16 residues. The germline V gene encodes CDR1 SEHNR and CDR2 FQNEAQ (reference sequence). Between the trimmed V and J ends, which lost 4 bases and 8 bases, there was a span of 20 bases. The CDR3 region is CASSSMTSGQLEKLFF. The CDR3 DNA follows: TGTGCCAGCAGCTCGATGACCTCAGGACAGTTGGAAAAACTGTTTTTT.